Shown below are 22 T cell receptor beta chains from a single sample sequenced in a study of T-cell reconstitution after alpha-beta-depleted transplantation in children. Construction of the TCRbeta library involved unique molecular identifiers. MiXCR, run by TCRdb on the PCR reads, gives a single entry per CDR3 protein. The top ten clones hold around 4.5% of a sample with some 840,000 distinct CDR3 sequences, roughly 15% of them seen once. Material: PBMCs, mostly from graft donor cells, obtained 360 days after TCRalphabeta/CD19-depleted stem cell transplant. The receptor set was obtained from a male patient younger than 18 who had a stem cell transplant for acute lymphoblastic leukemia, so the T cells may come from the graft donor.

The chain has TRBV9 and TRBJ2-7; 9 bases are shared with TRBD1. V lost 1 base to trimming and J lost 5 bases; unmatched junction nucleotides: 7. From germline, CDR1 is SGDLS and CDR2 YYNGEE. The CDR3 loop spans 15 amino acids. The CDR3 protein is CASSVRETGGDEQYF. CDR3 bases: TGTGCCAGCAGCGTAAGGGAGACAGGGGGGGACGAGCAGTACTTC.

This chain links TRBV24-1 with TRBJ1-2; possibly TRBD1 for D (5 bases). V was pared by 4 bases and J by 2 bases, with 10 bases between. This CDR3 is built from 14 residues. Germline V gene sequence: CDR1 KGHDR, CDR2 SFDVKD. CDR3: CATSDNRLNYGYTF. The CDR3 DNA reads as TGTGCCACCAGTGACAACAGGTTAAACTATGGCTACACCTTC.

The CDR3, as DNA: TGTGCCAGCAGCTTAGCGCGTGGAAATAGCAATCAGCCCCAGCATTTT. Translation gives CASSLARGNSNQPQHF. The rearrangement links TRBV7-8 to TRBJ1-5, with unresolved D. The V end lost 0 bases, the J end lost 0 bases, and 9 bases lay between the germline ends. CDR1 and CDR2 from the germline V gene are SGHVS and FQNEAQ. The CDR3 loop spans 16 amino acids. Using reference TRBV7-8 and TRBJ1-5 for the parts outside the CDR3, the full variable domain is GAGVSQSPRYKVAKRGQDVALRCDPISGHVSLFWYQQALGQGPEFLTYFQNEAQLDKSGLPSDRFFAERPEGSVSTLKIQRTQQEDSAVYLCASSLARGNSNQPQHFGDGTRLSIL.

This clonotype has just a few counts. The rearrangement joins TRBV12-3 or TRBV12-4 to TRBJ1-5; 8 nucleotides line up with TRBD1. CDR3 size: 13 residues. V gave up 6 bases and J gave up 6 bases; unmatched junction bases: 4. The CDR3 loop reads CASRQGAVQPQHF. The DNA for the CDR3 is TGTGCCAGCAGGCAGGGGGCGGTTCAGCCCCAGCATTTT.

The J gene is TRBJ2-7, the V gene TRBV5-1, with TRBD1 matching 7 bases. Germline lookup yields CDR1 SGHRS and CDR2 YFSETQ. The trim removed 0 bases at V and 4 bases at J, leaving 10 bases unmatched. The CDR3 sequence is 16 residues long. CDR3 region: CASSLGGQPDLYEQYF. The CDR3 nucleotides are TGCGCCAGCAGCTTGGGGGGACAGCCCGATTTATACGAGCAGTACTTC.

The CDR3 is CASSHPARDGAKNIQYF. CDR3 sequence (DNA): TGCGCCAGCAGCCATCCAGCGCGGGATGGGGCCAAAAACATTCAGTACTTC. The rearrangement links TRBV4-1 to TRBJ2-4, with a possible D match to TRBD2 (6 bases). The CDR3 is 17 residues long. CDR1 and CDR2 (germline): MGHRA, YSYEKL. V lost 3 bases to trimming and J lost 1 base, with 16 bases between them.

The chain combines TRBV20-1 with TRBJ1-1; possibly TRBD1 for D (5 bases). V dropped 0 bases and J dropped 5 bases, with 16 bases sitting between them. Germline loops: CDR1 DFQATT, CDR2 SNEGSKA (reference sequence). The CDR3 sequence is 15 residues long. CDR3 bases: TGCAGTGCTAGAGATCCGTCCCAGGGAGGAACTGAAGCTTTCTTT. Encoded protein: CSARDPSQGGTEAFF.

There are a few counts of this clonotype. The rearrangement uses TRBV10-3 and TRBJ2-7, with 7 bases that match TRBD2. Trimming at V came to 5 bases and at J to 7 bases, leaving 11 bases not matched to a gene. CDR3 size: 14 residues. Germline CDR1 is ENHRY and CDR2 is SYGVKD. The CDR3 is CAISPGLDSGEQYF. The CDR3 bases are TGTGCCATCAGTCCTGGACTAGATTCGGGGGAGCAGTACTTC.

About this clonotype itself: Mismatch with germline at one junction end may stem from a read error. The chain joins TRBV11-2 to TRBJ2-7; D is possibly TRBD1 (5 bases). The CDR3 consists of 11 residues. Germline-derived CDR1 and CDR2 are SGHAT and FQNNGV. This CDR3 reads CAISLDLVQDF. As DNA, the CDR3 is TGTGCCATCAGCTTGGATCTAGTACAGGACTTC.

This clonotype was recorded a few times. The rearrangement links TRBV7-8 to TRBJ2-5; TRBD2 matches at 9 bases. Germline values: CDR1 SGHVS, CDR2 FQNEAQ. This CDR3 has 16 residues. V lost 5 bases to trimming and J lost 5 bases; unmatched junction nucleotides: 12. This chain's CDR3 is CASSRIPGLAVETQYF. The CDR3, as DNA: TGTGCCAGCAGCCGGATACCGGGACTAGCTGTCGAGACCCAGTACTTC.

This clonotype was seen a few times. The gene calls are TRBV12-3 or TRBV12-4 and TRBJ2-1; 8 bases line up with TRBD2. The CDR3 is 15 residues long. Germline trimming cut 3 bases from V and 4 bases from J; bases unmatched to any gene: 5. The CDR3 DNA reads TGTGCCAGCAGTTTTTTCCGGGAGGGTTACAATGAGCAGTTCTTC. Its protein product is CASSFFREGYNEQFF.

This chain links TRBV10-3 with TRBJ2-5; 13 bases match TRBD2. The CDR3 runs 18 residues. V lost 6 bases to trimming and J lost 4 bases; unmatched junction nucleotides: 14. Germline V gene data show CDR1 as ENHRY and CDR2 as SYGVKD. As DNA, the CDR3 is TGTGCCATCAGCACCGGGACTAGCGGGACCGTAACTCGAGAGACCCAGTACTTC. Translating it yields CAISTGTSGTVTRETQYF.

This chain uses TRBV19 with TRBJ2-3, with no clear D. The V gene lost 2 bases and the J gene lost 0 bases, with 6 bases spanning the gap. The CDR3 is 14 residues long. Looked up from germline, CDR1 is LNHDA and CDR2 is SQIVND (reference sequence). CDR3 DNA: TGTGCCAGTAGTATAACGGGTAGCACAGATACGCAGTATTTT. Translation: CASSITGSTDTQYF.

This clonotype has only a few counts. This chain links TRBV12-3 or TRBV12-4 with TRBJ2-1; D possibly corresponds to TRBD2 (7 bases). This CDR3 spans 12 amino acids. CDR3 loop: CRGGLSYNEQFF. The CDR3 coding sequence is TGTAGGGGGGGCCTCTCCTACAATGAGCAGTTCTTC.

The chain couples TRBV12-3 or TRBV12-4 to TRBJ2-3; 14 nucleotides match TRBD2. V was pared by 1 base and J by 2 bases, with 2 bases of the junction left unmatched. CDR3 length: 17 residues. The CDR3 sequence is CASSLVGLAGVTDTQYF. The DNA for the CDR3 is TGTGCCAGCAGTTTAGTGGGACTAGCGGGAGTCACAGATACGCAGTATTTT.

This clonotype was observed a few times. The rearrangement links TRBV11-2 to TRBJ2-2, with D maybe TRBD2 (6 bases). V was shortened by 6 bases and J by 0 bases, with 26 bases between the two germline ends. The CDR3 runs to 20 residues. CDR1 is SGHAT, CDR2 FQNNGV, per germline. For the CDR3, the DNA is TGTGCCAGCAGACCGCTAGGAACCACGCGGGAAAGGTCGAACACCGGGGAGCTGTTTTTT. Translated: CASRPLGTTRERSNTGELFF.

The V call is TRBV5-1, the J call TRBJ1-2; D call uncertain. This CDR3 region has 15 residues. With 0 bases removed from V and 4 bases from J, the gap between germline ends came to 13 bases. In germline, CDR1 is SGHRS, CDR2 YFSETQ. The CDR3 region has the DNA TGCGCCAGCAGCTTGGGGAATTCCGTCGGCTATGGCTACACCTTC. Its translation: CASSLGNSVGYGYTF.

Only a few counts were recorded for this clonotype. CDR3 DNA sequence: TGTGCCAGCAGTGATCGGCCAGGGAAGGGTCCCTACAATGAGCAGTTCTTC. It yields the protein CASSDRPGKGPYNEQFF. The chain joins TRBV25-1 to TRBJ2-1; possibly TRBD1 for D (5 bases). This CDR3 has 17 residues. Trimming stripped 3 bases from V and 2 bases from J, with 17 bases between. From germline, CDR1 is MGHDK and CDR2 SYGVNS.

This clonotype has a handful of counts. Germline and junction disagree at one end, which may indicate a read error. The chain uses TRBV5-1 and TRBJ2-3; 9 bases map to TRBD2. The V gene's germline CDR1 is SGHRS and CDR2 YFSETQ. This CDR3 contains 16 residues. The CDR3 nucleotides read TGCGCCAGCACCTTGCGGGAGGGACGTCCTGCAGATACGCAGTATTTT. Protein sequence: CASTLREGRPADTQYF.

The chain recombines TRBV4-1 with TRBJ2-7; 7 bases match TRBD1. V was clipped by 1 base and J by 1 base; unmatched bases: 4. CDR3 size: 15 residues. Germline CDR1 MGHRA, CDR2 YSYEKL. The CDR3 here is CASSQVGQISYEQYF. In DNA, the CDR3 is TGCGCCAGCAGCCAAGTGGGACAGATTTCCTACGAGCAGTACTTC.

The rearrangement links TRBV25-1 to TRBJ1-4; 8 bases align to TRBD1. Trimming took 4 bases from V and 7 from J; bases not matched to a gene: 8. CDR1 and CDR2 from the germline V gene are MGHDK and SYGVNS. CDR3 length equals 15 residues. The CDR3 here is CASSAQGARGEKLFF. CDR3 nucleotide sequence: TGTGCCAGCAGTGCTCAGGGGGCCCGTGGTGAAAAACTGTTTTTT.

The chain is built from TRBV9 and TRBJ2-5, with 7 bases matching TRBD1. V was clipped by 0 bases and J by 5 bases; unmatched bases: 10. The germline gives CDR1 SGDLS, CDR2 YYNGEE. The CDR3 is made up of 16 amino acids. CDR3: CASSVDPGQNLETQYF. In DNA form, the CDR3 reads TGTGCCAGCAGCGTAGATCCGGGACAGAATTTGGAGACCCAGTACTTC.